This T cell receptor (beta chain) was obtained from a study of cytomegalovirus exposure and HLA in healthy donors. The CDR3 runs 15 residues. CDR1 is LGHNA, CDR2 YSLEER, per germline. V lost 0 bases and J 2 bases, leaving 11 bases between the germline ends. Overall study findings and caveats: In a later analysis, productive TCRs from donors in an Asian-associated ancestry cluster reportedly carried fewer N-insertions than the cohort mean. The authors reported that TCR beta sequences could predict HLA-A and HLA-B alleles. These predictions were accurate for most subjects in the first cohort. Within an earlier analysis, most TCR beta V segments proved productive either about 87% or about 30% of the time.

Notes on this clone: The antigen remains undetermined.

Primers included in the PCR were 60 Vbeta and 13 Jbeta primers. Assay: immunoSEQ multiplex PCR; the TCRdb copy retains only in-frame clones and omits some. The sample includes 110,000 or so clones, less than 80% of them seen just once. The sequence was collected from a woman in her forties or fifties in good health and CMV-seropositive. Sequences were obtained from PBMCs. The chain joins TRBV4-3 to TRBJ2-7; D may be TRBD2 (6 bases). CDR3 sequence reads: CASSQEGGPTYEQYF. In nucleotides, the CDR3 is TGCGCCAGCAGCCAAGAGGGGGGTCCCACCTACGAGCAGTACTTC.